The 27 T cell receptor beta chains reported below all come from one sample, sequenced in a study of monozygotic twins with inflammatory bowel disease. For each CDR3 protein, TCRdb gives one entry from its re-call of the 5' RACE reads, without DNA. Its listing shows approximately 100,000 distinct CDR3 sequences. Source material: blood. The source is a human donor with ulcerative colitis or Crohn's disease, or a healthy co-twin of an affected twin (not recorded which).

The gene calls are TRBV5-5 and TRBJ1-1. The length of the CDR3 is 13 residues. CDR1 is SGHKS, CDR2 YYEKEE, per germline (reference sequence). The CDR3 sequence: CASSPKGREEAFF.

The chain is built from TRBV7-3 and TRBJ1-1; TCRdb gives TRBD1 as the D gene, but with no DNA this cannot be confirmed. Germline V lookup: CDR1 SGHTA, CDR2 FQGTGA. This CDR3 spans 14 amino acids. Here the CDR3 reads CASSLTGQDTEAFF. The variable domain in full, completed from reference TRBV7-3 and TRBJ1-1, reads GAGVSQTPSNKVTEKGKYVELRCDPISGHTALYWYRQSLGQGPEFLIYFQGTGAADDSGLPNDRFFAVRPEGSVSTLKIQRTERGDSAVYLCASSLTGQDTEAFFGQGTRLTVV.

The chain joins TRBV27 to TRBJ1-6. The V gene's germline CDR1 is MNHEY and CDR2 SMNVEV (reference sequence). CDR3 length: 15 amino acids. Here the CDR3 reads CASSLREVDNSPLHF.

The rearrangement joins TRBV18 to TRBJ1-1; TCRdb picks TRBD1, but there is no DNA to check that call. The CDR3 covers 14 residues. Per germline, CDR1 KGHSH and CDR2 LQKENI. This CDR3 reads CASSPRTGSTEAFF.

This CDR3 is CASSEGRWDRVFQETQYF. The V gene is TRBV2, the J gene TRBJ2-5; TCRdb selects TRBD1, and the lack of DNA leaves this call unchecked. The germline gives CDR1 SNHLY, CDR2 FYNNEI. The CDR3 has 18 residues.

This chain joins TRBV25-1 and TRBJ2-1. Looked up from germline, CDR1 is MGHDK and CDR2 is SYGVNS. The CDR3 has 12 amino acids. The CDR3 protein is CASSPVYNEQFF.

This sequence joins TRBV28 and TRBJ1-5; TCRdb's D gene call, TRBD1, goes unchecked for lack of DNA. Germline V gene data show CDR1 as MDHEN and CDR2 as SYDVKM. CDR3 length: 13 residues. CDR3 in amino acids: CASSLWGDQPQHF.

The J gene is TRBJ2-4, the V gene TRBV12-3 or TRBV12-4; TCRdb's D call of TRBD1 is untestable without DNA. The CDR3 extends over 14 amino acids. This chain's CDR3 is CASSPTDQENIQYF.

V is TRBV14 and J is TRBJ1-4; with no DNA, the TCRdb D assignment of TRBD1 cannot be verified. CDR1 is SGHDN, CDR2 FVKESK, per germline. This CDR3 comprises 14 residues. This CDR3 reads CASSVNFGGEKLFF.

The gene calls are TRBV12-3 or TRBV12-4 and TRBJ2-7; TCRdb reports TRBD1, a call that lacks DNA to check it against. The CDR3 loop spans 14 amino acids. The CDR3 here is CASSSRDRGDEQYF.

V usage is TRBV27 and J usage is TRBJ2-1; the TCRdb D gene call, TRBD2, has no DNA to confirm it. The CDR3 runs 16 residues. Germline V gene data show CDR1 as MNHEY and CDR2 as SMNVEV (reference sequence). CDR3 sequence: CASSRLAGSSYNEQFF.

V gene TRBV20-1 combines with J gene TRBJ1-1. The germline V gene encodes CDR1 DFQATT and CDR2 SNEGSKA (reference sequence). The CDR3 is 13 amino acids. The CDR3 here is CSAGRDRDTEAFF.

The chain links TRBV12-3 or TRBV12-4 to TRBJ2-2. The CDR3 totals 12 residues. This CDR3 reads CASSLTTGELFF.

The chain recombines TRBV20-1 with TRBJ2-3; TCRdb's D gene call, TRBD1, goes unchecked for lack of DNA. CDR3 length equals 14 residues. CDR1 and CDR2 (germline): DFQATT, SNEGSKA (reference sequence). This CDR3 is CSARNRQGSDTQYF.

The chain carries TRBV5-1 and TRBJ2-1; TCRdb selects TRBD1, and the lack of DNA leaves this call unchecked. Germline V CDR1 and CDR2: SGHRS, YFSETQ. The CDR3 spans 17 residues. CDR3 protein: CASSAHRGFSGGSEQFF.

V is TRBV7-8 and J is TRBJ2-2. CDR1 is SGHVS, CDR2 FQNEAQ, per germline. There are 14 residues in the CDR3. CDR3 sequence reads: CASFKLGNTGELFF. Filled out from reference TRBV7-8 and TRBJ2-2, the complete variable domain reads GAGVSQSPRYKVAKRGQDVALRCDPISGHVSLFWYQQALGQGPEFLTYFQNEAQLDKSGLPSDRFFAERPEGSVSTLKIQRTQQEDSAVYLCASFKLGNTGELFFGEGSRLTVL.

The chain links TRBV7-2 to TRBJ2-7; the D gene TCRdb calls, TRBD1, cannot be checked with no DNA. The CDR3 spans 12 residues. Germline CDR1 SGHTA, CDR2 FQGNSA. This chain's CDR3 is CASSRAGGEQYF.

This chain connects TRBV11-3 to TRBJ2-5; the D call of TRBD1 rests on TCRdb alone, since no DNA is present to check it. The CDR3 has 15 amino acids. Per the germline V gene, CDR1 is SGHNT and CDR2 is YENEEA. CDR3 sequence: CASSLGRGLWETQYF.

The chain joins TRBV12-3 or TRBV12-4 to TRBJ2-4; no DNA is available, so the TRBD2 call from TCRdb remains unchecked. This CDR3 spans 16 amino acids. CDR3 sequence reads: CASSLGGSRAKNIQYF.

The chain recombines TRBV7-9 with TRBJ1-4; TCRdb outputs TRBD1, but without DNA this stays unchecked. The CDR3 has 15 residues. Germline V gene sequence: CDR1 SEHNR, CDR2 FQNEAQ (reference sequence). CDR3 sequence: CASSLRQGDTEKLFF.

This rearrangement joins TRBV7-3 to TRBJ2-3; TCRdb designates TRBD1, a call that cannot be tested without DNA. Germline-derived CDR1 and CDR2 are SGHTA and FQGTGA. The CDR3 loop spans 15 amino acids. This CDR3 is CASSRFVGGTDTQYF.

The J gene is TRBJ2-7, the V gene TRBV24-1; TCRdb's assignment of TRBD2 cannot be checked, as there is no DNA. Germline-derived CDR1 and CDR2 are KGHDR and SFDVKD. This CDR3 is built from 15 residues. This CDR3 is CATSSTSGIGDEPYF.

The rearrangement links TRBV7-2 to TRBJ2-1. This CDR3 has 16 residues. Germline V CDR1 and CDR2: SGHTA, FQGNSA. The CDR3 is CASSDNRGSLNNEQFF. Full variable domain (missing parts from reference TRBV7-2 and TRBJ2-1): GAGVSQSPSNKVTEKGKDVELRCDPISGHTALYWYRQSLGQGLEFLIYFQGNSAPDKSGLPSDRFSAERTGGSVSTLTIQRTQQEDSAVYLCASSDNRGSLNNEQFFGPGTRLTVL.

This chain links TRBV4-2 with TRBJ2-1; TCRdb's assignment of TRBD2 cannot be checked, as there is no DNA. The germline gives CDR1 LGHNA, CDR2 YNFKEQ. The CDR3 consists of 15 residues. The CDR3 reads CASSPRTSGYNEQFF.

V gene TRBV24-1 combines with J gene TRBJ2-3; TCRdb calls TRBD2, which cannot be checked without DNA. Per germline, CDR1 KGHDR and CDR2 SFDVKD. This CDR3 spans 15 amino acids. The CDR3 here is CATSERDSARDTQYF.

The V gene is TRBV7-3, the J gene TRBJ1-1. The CDR3 is 13 amino acids. From germline, CDR1 is SGHTA and CDR2 FQGTGA. CDR3 amino acids: CASGKTPNTEAFF.

V is TRBV4-1 and J is TRBJ2-7. Germline V CDR1 and CDR2: MGHRA, YSYEKL. This CDR3 is built from 13 residues. This CDR3 is CASSGQGPHEQYF.